Listed below are T cell receptor beta chains from one sample, sequenced in a study of shared clonotypes between healthy human individuals. TCRdb keeps only in-frame clones here, not all; method: immunoSEQ multiplex PCR. Counted here are roughly 700,000 clones, roughly 91% occurring once; the ten biggest clones make up 30% to 40%. Sequencing was carried out using memory CD8+ T cells from PBMCs. The receptors originated from a man aged 18 to 29 in good health. Some clones in this sample may be carry-over from other donors' samples. Both conserved end residues are trimmed from each CDR3.

v_gene,j_gene,CDR3aa
TRBV4-2,TRBJ2-1,ASSPGGNEQF
TRBV27,TRBJ2-7,ASSLRLAAPYEQY
TRBV2,TRBJ2-3,ASILADTQY
TRBV27,TRBJ2-7,ASRDSTLAYEQY
TRBV7-9,TRBJ2-1,ASSQPLIEDNEQF
TRBV4-3,TRBJ2-7,ASSQGWQGLYEQY
TRBV13,TRBJ2-1,ASSSGSNEQF
TRBV10-3,TRBJ2-5,AISDKTTGGETQY
TRBV6-5,TRBJ1-5,ASSSRDRGKHQPQH
TRBV5-6,TRBJ2-7,ASSLNWERGFYEQY
TRBV10-3,TRBJ1-2,AISEPGQIANYGYT
TRBV29-1,TRBJ1-1,SVPENLGTEAF